This T cell receptor (beta chain) was sequenced in a study of blood T cell repertoires in COVID-19. Study at large: Samples of COVID-19 (acute and convalescent) were obtained from the United States, Italy and Spain. PBMCs, B-cell-depleted T cells, or T cells provided the cDNA or gDNA that made up the material.

CDR1 is SGHDN, CDR2 FVKESK, per germline. V lost 0 bases to trimming and J lost 10 bases; unmatched junction nucleotides: 15. The CDR3 is made up of 17 amino acids. Seattle-derived patients entered the study during active infection and were followed longitudinally. In the source study's methods: The assay estimated nucleated cells by amplifying reference gene primers. The table came from immunoSEQ multiplex PCR; TCRdb's copy has only in-frame clones and leaves some out. Clone size and V and J calls were adopted from that table, with D and trimming inferred from the DNA. Of 150,000 to 200,000 clones in the sample, 80% to 90% were seen once.

This chain connects TRBV14 to TRBJ2-1; TRBD1 matches 7 bases. The sample taken for sequencing was peripheral blood. The source is an elderly woman with COVID-19, enrolled during active disease. The CDR3 loop is CASSQEPGGRGREEQFF. In nucleotides, the CDR3 is TGTGCCAGCAGCCAAGAACCAGGGGGTAGGGGAAGGGAAGAGCAGTTCTTC.